These T cell receptor beta chains were read from a single sample in a study of shared T cell receptors in the human thymus. Libraries were prepared by immunoSEQ multiplex PCR; TCRdb keeps only in-frame clonotypes and omits some of them. The data hold over 650,000 clones, with roughly 86% observed a single time. The data were also submitted as part of a second study, on human thymus T cells.

The sample was thymocytes. These receptors were taken from a boy younger than two with a congenital heart defect. CDR3s include the opening cysteine and the closing phenylalanine or tryptophan. The D gene is left open where the match is weak. Rows may omit the clone size; those that give it use once, few, many or a size class.

j_call clone_size v_call d_call cdr3_length cdr3_nt cdr3_aa
TRBJ1-2 NA TRBV6-6 TRBD1 16 TGTGCCAGCAGTTCCCCCAAGGACAGGGAAGGTGGCGGCTACACCTTC CASSSPKDREGGGYTF
TRBJ2-2 NA TRBV5-1 NA 16 TGCGCCAGCAGCAAAAGGGCACAGGTTTTGGCCGGGGAGCTGTTTTTT CASSKRAQVLAGELFF
TRBJ2-7 NA TRBV25-1 NA 12 TGTGCCAGCAGTGCCTCAGGGGACGAGCAGTACTTC CASSASGDEQYF
TRBJ2-1 NA TRBV4-3 NA 17 TGCGCCAGCAGCCGGGGAAGACAGGGACTTTCCTACAATGAGCAGTTCTTC CASSRGRQGLSYNEQFF
TRBJ1-2 NA TRBV18 NA 17 TGTGCCAGCTCACCAAGAGCGGTAGAAGGAGCGGACTATGGCTACACCTTC CASSPRAVEGADYGYTF
TRBJ2-3 NA TRBV28 TRBD1 15 TGTGCCAGCAGTTTATCTACAGGGGGCGACGATACGCAGTATTTT CASSLSTGGDDTQYF
TRBJ2-1 NA TRBV27 TRBD2 17 TGTGCCAGCAGTATGGGTTGGACTAGCTTTACCTACAATGAGCAGTTCTTC CASSMGWTSFTYNEQFF
TRBJ1-1 once TRBV11-2 NA 12 TGTGCCACCGGACAGACGAACACTGAAGCTTTCTTT CATGQTNTEAFF
TRBJ2-1 NA TRBV5-4 TRBD1 16 TGTGCCAGCAGCCGGCAGGGGACAGCGAGACACAAGGAGCAGTTCTTC CASSRQGTARHKEQFF
TRBJ2-7 NA TRBV11-2 TRBD2 15 TGTGCCAGCAGCTTACAGGGACTAGCGCACTACGAGCAGTACTTC CASSLQGLAHYEQYF
TRBJ2-3 NA TRBV4-1 TRBD1 17 TGCGCCAGCAGCCAAGATCCCGTAGACAGGGGGCGAGATACGCAGTATTTT CASSQDPVDRGRDTQYF
TRBJ1-1 NA TRBV27 TRBD1 15 TGTGCCAGCAGTTTTGGAGGCAGGGGGGACACTGAAGCTTTCTTT CASSFGGRGDTEAFF
TRBJ2-1 NA TRBV7-3 NA 15 TGTGCCAGCAGCCCAACGTCTAGCTCCTACAATGAGCAGTTCTTC CASSPTSSSYNEQFF
TRBJ1-2 few TRBV2 NA 11 TGTGCCAGGAGAACTAACTATGGCTACACCTTC CARRTNYGYTF
TRBJ2-5 NA TRBV5-1 NA 16 TGCGCCAGCAGCTTGGACCCCAACAGGTACCAAGAGACCCAGTACTTC CASSLDPNRYQETQYF
TRBJ2-1 once TRBV6-1 TRBD2 18 TGTGCCAGCAGTGAAGCTCTCTCGGGAGGGCAGGTCTACAATGAGCAGTTCTTC CASSEALSGGQVYNEQFF
TRBJ2-3 NA TRBV10-1 NA 16 TGCGCCAGCAGTGGAGGACAGCCCTCCGGCACAGATACGCAGTATTTT CASSGGQPSGTDTQYF
TRBJ2-5 NA TRBV2 TRBD1 16 TGTGCCAGCAGTGAAGATGGTGCCGGGACAGGGGAGACCCAGTACTTC CASSEDGAGTGETQYF
TRBJ1-3 NA TRBV7-9 NA 14 TGTGCCAGCAGCTCACAGGTTACTGGAAACACCATATATTTT CASSSQVTGNTIYF
TRBJ1-2 NA TRBV7-9 NA 13 TGTGCCATCCCTCTCAGGGAATCCTATGGCTACACCTTC CAIPLRESYGYTF
TRBJ2-3 NA TRBV7-7 TRBD1 15 TGTGCTAGCAGCCGTACCGGGACAGGGACAGATACGCAGTATTTT CASSRTGTGTDTQYF
TRBJ2-1 NA TRBV7-9 TRBD2 14 TGTGCCAGCAGCTTAGCGCGGGGGGTTGGGGAGCAGTTCTTC CASSLARGVGEQFF
TRBJ2-1 NA TRBV5-6 TRBD2 15 TGTGCCAGCAGCGCAAGCGGGGGGCGCGACAATGAGCAGTTCTTC CASSASGGRDNEQFF
TRBJ2-7 once TRBV27 TRBD1 14 TGTGCCAGCAGTTCCGGACAGGCCTCCTACGAGCAGTACTTC CASSSGQASYEQYF
TRBJ1-3 NA TRBV30 NA 19 TGTGCCTGGAGTGTAATTCTGAGATTTAGACAGAGCTCTGGAAACACCATATATTTT CAWSVILRFRQSSGNTIYF
TRBJ1-1 NA TRBV19 NA 14 TGTGCCAGTAGTATCGGCAGGTTTAACACTGAAGCTTTCTTT CASSIGRFNTEAFF
TRBJ2-1 NA TRBV4-3 NA 22 TGCGCCAGCAGCCAAAAGTGGAGACAGGGAGTAATCGGAAGCGGGCCGTACAATGAGCAGTTCTTC CASSQKWRQGVIGSGPYNEQFF
TRBJ2-3 NA TRBV28 NA 15 TGTGCCAGCAGTTTAGAGGCAGTTAGCACAGATACGCAGTATTTT CASSLEAVSTDTQYF
TRBJ1-1 NA TRBV5-1 TRBD1 16 TGCGCCAGCCGGGAGACAGGGGGCCGAGGGAACACTGAAGCTTTCTTT CASRETGGRGNTEAFF
TRBJ1-6 NA TRBV27 NA 16 TGTGCCAGCAGTTTAGGTGAGGCCCACCGAAATTCACCCCTCCACTTT CASSLGEAHRNSPLHF
TRBJ2-7 NA TRBV10-3 NA 15 TGTGCCATCAGAGAGGCCCCCGACTCGACCTACGAGCAGTACTTC CAIREAPDSTYEQYF
TRBJ1-3 NA TRBV7-9 TRBD1 17 TGTGCCAGCAGCTTCGACAGGGCTTCACTCTCTGGAAACACCATATATTTT CASSFDRASLSGNTIYF
TRBJ2-1 NA TRBV19 TRBD2 18 TGTGCCAGTAGTATAGATCGGAAAAGCGGGAGGGGAGACAATGAGCAGTTCTTC CASSIDRKSGRGDNEQFF
TRBJ2-1 NA TRBV7-3 TRBD2 15 TGTGCCAGCAGTCCGACTAGCGGAACCTACAATGAGCAGTTCTTC CASSPTSGTYNEQFF
TRBJ2-7 once TRBV5-1 NA 14 TGCGCCAGCAGCTTTGAGCCGGTTCCCTACGAGCAGTACTTC CASSFEPVPYEQYF
TRBJ1-5 NA TRBV2 TRBD1 14 TGTGCCAGCAGCGGGGGACAGCCGAATCAGCCCCAGCATTTT CASSGGQPNQPQHF
TRBJ2-2 NA TRBV28 NA 15 TGTGCCAGCAGTTTTGCCAGGCCCAACACCGGGGAGCTGTTTTTT CASSFARPNTGELFF
TRBJ2-7 once TRBV27 TRBD2 15 TGTGCCAGCAGACCGGGACTAGCGGGAGTTCTCGAGCAGTACTTC CASRPGLAGVLEQYF
TRBJ1-5 NA TRBV19 TRBD1 14 TGTGCCAGTACCGGGACAGGGGGCGACCAGCCCCAGCATTTT CASTGTGGDQPQHF
TRBJ1-1 NA TRBV6-5 NA 14 TGTGCCAGCAGTCCCAGTGGACAGCACACTGAAGCTTTCTTT CASSPSGQHTEAFF
TRBJ2-7 once TRBV15 NA 15 TGTGCCACCAGATCCGGGACTGACGGCCCCTACGAGCAGTACTTC CATRSGTDGPYEQYF
TRBJ1-1 NA TRBV25-1 TRBD1 15 TGTGCCAGCAGTGCTTCTCGGACAGGGATGGTTGAAGCTTTCTTT CASSASRTGMVEAFF
TRBJ1-1 NA TRBV5-5 NA 14 TGTGCCAGCAGCTTGGTAACAGGGAACACTGAAGCTTTCTTT CASSLVTGNTEAFF
TRBJ2-7 NA TRBV5-1 NA 15 TGCGCCAGCAGCTTTATACCGAGTGGTCACTACGAGCAGTACTTC CASSFIPSGHYEQYF
TRBJ1-2 NA TRBV28 NA 15 TGTGCCAGCAGTTTAGCGGGCAGTCCTAACTATGGCTACACCTTC CASSLAGSPNYGYTF
TRBJ1-4 once TRBV28 NA 14 TGTGCCAGCAGCCCAGGGTTACTCACTGAAAAACTGTTTTTT CASSPGLLTEKLFF
TRBJ1-1 NA TRBV10-1 TRBD1 15 TGCGCCAGCAGGGGGGACAGGGGGCCGAACACTGAAGCTTTCTTT CASRGDRGPNTEAFF
TRBJ1-2 NA TRBV6-1 TRBD1 15 TGTGCCAGCAGTCTTACGGACAGGATTAACTATGGCTACACCTTC CASSLTDRINYGYTF
TRBJ2-3 NA TRBV28 TRBD2 15 TGTGCCAGCGGGCTAGCGGGAGCAGTCACAGATACGCAGTATTTT CASGLAGAVTDTQYF
TRBJ2-3 NA TRBV25-1 TRBD2 16 TGTGCCAGCATCGGGACTAGCGGGGGGGAGACAGATACGCAGTATTTT CASIGTSGGETDTQYF
TRBJ2-7 NA TRBV29-1 NA 14 TGCAGCGTTGCGAGAATAGGGAGCTCCTACGAGCAGTACTTC CSVARIGSSYEQYF